This T cell receptor (beta chain) was sequenced during a study of blood T cell repertoires in COVID-19. Study information: T cells, B-cell-depleted T cells, or PBMCs supplied cDNA or gDNA.

The CDR3 has 14 amino acids. In germline, CDR1 is LNHDA, CDR2 SQIVND (reference sequence). The J segment lost 7 bases and the V segment lost 7 bases, leaving 5 bases of the junction unmatched. Authors' methods: It was from reference gene primer amplification that nucleated cell counts were estimated. Here immunoSEQ multiplex PCR was the method, and the copy in TCRdb shows in-frame clones only, minus some. That table supplies the V and J calls and clone size; D and trimming were determined from the DNA. Altogether approximately 65,000 clones are present, approximately 80% being singletons, with the ten largest covering approximately 20%. This clone was counted only a few times.

The sequenced sample consisted of peripheral blood. This clonotype was obtained from a human donor in a cohort sampled during active COVID-19. The chain joins TRBV19 to TRBJ2-2, with TRBD1 matching 11 bases. The CDR3 DNA sequence: TGTGCCAGTACCGGGACAGGGGGTGGCGGGGAGCTGTTTTTT. Protein sequence: CASTGTGGGGELFF.